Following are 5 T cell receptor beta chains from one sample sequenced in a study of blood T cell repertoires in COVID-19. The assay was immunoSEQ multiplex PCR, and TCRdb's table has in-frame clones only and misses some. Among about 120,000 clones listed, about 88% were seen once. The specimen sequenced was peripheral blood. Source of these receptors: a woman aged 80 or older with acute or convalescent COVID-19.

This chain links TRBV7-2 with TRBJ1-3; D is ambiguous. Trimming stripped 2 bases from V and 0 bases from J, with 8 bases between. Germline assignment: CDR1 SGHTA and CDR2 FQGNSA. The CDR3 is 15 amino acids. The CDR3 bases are TGTGCCAGCAGCTTACCGGGAAACTCTGGAAACACCATATATTTT. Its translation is CASSLPGNSGNTIYF.

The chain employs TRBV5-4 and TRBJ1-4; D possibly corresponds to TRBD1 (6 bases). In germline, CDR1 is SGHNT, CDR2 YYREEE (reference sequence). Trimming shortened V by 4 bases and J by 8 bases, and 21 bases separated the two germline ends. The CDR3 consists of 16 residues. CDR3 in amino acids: CASSHLGRDGTEKLFF. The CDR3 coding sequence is TGTGCCAGCAGCCACTTGGGGCGTGATGGGACAGAAAAACTGTTTTTT.

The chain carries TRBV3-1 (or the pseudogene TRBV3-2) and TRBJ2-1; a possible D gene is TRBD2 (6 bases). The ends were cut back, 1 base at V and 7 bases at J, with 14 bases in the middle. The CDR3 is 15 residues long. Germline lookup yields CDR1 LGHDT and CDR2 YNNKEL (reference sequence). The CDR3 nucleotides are TGTGCCAGCAGCCAAGGGACTAACGGGGTGAATGAGCAGTTCTTC. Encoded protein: CASSQGTNGVNEQFF.

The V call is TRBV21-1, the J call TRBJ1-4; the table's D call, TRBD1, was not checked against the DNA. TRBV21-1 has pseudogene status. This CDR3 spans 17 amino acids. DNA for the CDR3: TGTGCCAGCAGCAGGATGGACAGGGGGGCAACTAATGAAAAACTGTTTTTT. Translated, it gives CASSRMDRGATNEKLFF.

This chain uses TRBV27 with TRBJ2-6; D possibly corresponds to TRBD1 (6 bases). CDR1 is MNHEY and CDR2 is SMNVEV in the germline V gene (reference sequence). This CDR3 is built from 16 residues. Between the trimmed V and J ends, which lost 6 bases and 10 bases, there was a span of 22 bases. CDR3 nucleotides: TGTGCCAGCAGCCAATGGGGATCAGGGGTTATAAACGTCCTGACTTTC. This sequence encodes CASSQWGSGVINVLTF.